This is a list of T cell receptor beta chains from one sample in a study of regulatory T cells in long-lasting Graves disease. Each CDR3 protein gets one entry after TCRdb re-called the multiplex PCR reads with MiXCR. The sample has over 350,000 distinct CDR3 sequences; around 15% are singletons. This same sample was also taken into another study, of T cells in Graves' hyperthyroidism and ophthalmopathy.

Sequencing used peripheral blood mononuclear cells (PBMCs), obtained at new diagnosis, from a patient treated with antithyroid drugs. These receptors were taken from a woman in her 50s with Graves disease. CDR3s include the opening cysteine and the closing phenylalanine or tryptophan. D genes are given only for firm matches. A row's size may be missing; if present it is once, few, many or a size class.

cdr3_aa: CASSLGLMDTGELFF; cdr3_nt: TGTGCCAGCAGTTTGGGCCTGATGGACACCGGGGAGCTGTTTTTT; clone_size: many; j_call: TRBJ2-2; d_call: .; v_call: TRBV28
cdr3_aa: CASSFQHSPLHF; cdr3_nt: TGTGCCAGCAGCTTTCAGCATTCACCCCTCCACTTT; clone_size: few; j_call: TRBJ1-6; d_call: .; v_call: TRBV5-6
cdr3_aa: CASSESSSGSLTDTQYF; cdr3_nt: TGTGCCAGCAGCGAAAGTTCTAGCGGGAGCCTCACAGATACGCAGTATTTT; clone_size: .; j_call: TRBJ2-3; d_call: TRBD2; v_call: TRBV3-1
cdr3_aa: CASSKGKGRPDTEAFF; cdr3_nt: TGTGCCAGTAGTAAGGGAAAGGGTCGTCCGGACACTGAAGCTTTCTTT; clone_size: .; j_call: TRBJ1-1; d_call: .; v_call: TRBV19
cdr3_aa: CASSSAGATNEKLFF; cdr3_nt: TGTGCCAGCAGCTCTGCGGGCGCAACTAATGAAAAACTGTTTTTT; clone_size: many; j_call: TRBJ1-4; d_call: .; v_call: TRBV7-2
cdr3_aa: CASSYTSGLSYEQYF; cdr3_nt: TGTGCCAGCAGTTACACTAGCGGGCTTTCCTACGAGCAGTACTTC; clone_size: many; j_call: TRBJ2-7; d_call: TRBD2; v_call: TRBV6-5
cdr3_aa: CSATQGEGGTQYF; cdr3_nt: TGCAGTGCCACCCAGGGGGAGGGCGGGACCCAGTACTTC; clone_size: many; j_call: TRBJ2-5; d_call: .; v_call: TRBV20-1
cdr3_aa: CAITSTGYNEQYF; cdr3_nt: TGTGCCATCACATCCACGGGGTACAACGAGCAGTACTTC; clone_size: few; j_call: TRBJ2-7; d_call: .; v_call: TRBV10-3
cdr3_aa: CASSLAGGLSMNILF; cdr3_nt: TGTGCCAGCAGCTTGGCGGGAGGGCTCTCAATGAATATACTCTTC; clone_size: many; j_call: TRBJ2-1; d_call: TRBD2; v_call: TRBV7-6
cdr3_aa: CSVDYRDHNEQFF; cdr3_nt: TGCAGCGTTGACTACAGGGACCACAATGAGCAGTTCTTC; clone_size: .; j_call: TRBJ2-1; d_call: .; v_call: TRBV29-1
cdr3_aa: CASSQAGGDYGYTF; cdr3_nt: TGTGCCAGCAGTCAGGCAGGGGGTGACTATGGCTACACCTTC; clone_size: few; j_call: TRBJ1-2; d_call: TRBD1; v_call: TRBV12-3/TRBV12-4
cdr3_aa: CASSEFRGTGELFF; cdr3_nt: TGCGCCAGCAGTGAGTTTCGGGGGACCGGGGAGCTGTTTTTT; clone_size: .; j_call: TRBJ2-2; d_call: .; v_call: TRBV10-1
cdr3_aa: CASSASGRATDTQYF; cdr3_nt: TGTGCCAGCAGCGCTAGCGGGAGGGCCACAGATACGCAGTATTTT; clone_size: .; j_call: TRBJ2-3; d_call: TRBD2; v_call: TRBV9
cdr3_aa: CASVSVMNEQYF; cdr3_nt: TGTGCCAGCGTTAGCGTAATGAACGAGCAGTACTTC; clone_size: many; j_call: TRBJ2-7; d_call: .; v_call: TRBV2
cdr3_aa: CASAPTGDGTDTQYF; cdr3_nt: TGCGCCAGCGCCCCCACGGGAGACGGGACAGATACGCAGTATTTT; clone_size: many; j_call: TRBJ2-3; d_call: .; v_call: TRBV5-1
cdr3_aa: CASSLITGGYQPQHF; cdr3_nt: TGTGCCAGCAGCTTGATCACAGGGGGCTATCAGCCCCAGCATTTT; clone_size: few; j_call: TRBJ1-5; d_call: TRBD1; v_call: TRBV5-5
cdr3_aa: CASSSGLAGEREVWQFF; cdr3_nt: TGTGCCAGCAGCTCAGGACTAGCGGGAGAGCGGGAGGTGTGGCAGTTCTTC; clone_size: many; j_call: TRBJ2-1; d_call: TRBD2; v_call: TRBV27
cdr3_aa: CASSPSVNTGELFF; cdr3_nt: TGCGCCAGCAGCCCCTCGGTCAACACCGGGGAGCTGTTTTTT; clone_size: many; j_call: TRBJ2-2; d_call: .; v_call: TRBV5-1
cdr3_aa: CASSLPTESSSAAGGYNEQFF; cdr3_nt: TGTGCCAGCAGTTTACCCACCGAGAGCTCGTCCGCAGCGGGAGGGTACAATGAGCAGTTCTTC; clone_size: many; j_call: TRBJ2-1; d_call: TRBD2; v_call: TRBV28
cdr3_aa: CATSDRDSILFFSNQPQHF; cdr3_nt: TGTGCCACCAGTGACAGGGACAGCATTCTGTTTTTTAGCAATCAGCCCCAGCATTTT; clone_size: many; j_call: TRBJ1-5; d_call: TRBD1; v_call: TRBV24-1
cdr3_aa: CSASSGSTDYSPLHF; cdr3_nt: TGCAGTGCTAGCAGCGGGTCGACCGACTATTCACCCCTCCACTTT; clone_size: few; j_call: TRBJ1-6; d_call: .; v_call: TRBV20-1
cdr3_aa: CATLTRGGLGPDTQYF; cdr3_nt: TGTGCCACCCTTACTCGTGGTGGCCTCGGCCCAGATACGCAGTATTTT; clone_size: .; j_call: TRBJ2-3; d_call: .; v_call: TRBV6-1